What follows are 30 T cell receptor beta chains derived from one specimen sequenced in a study of CXCR3-negative and CXCR3-positive naive CD8 T cells. 5' RACE with UMI labels generated the TRB cDNA libraries. TCRdb reprocessed the 5' RACE reads, with one entry per CDR3 protein and no DNA. This sample carries tens of thousands of distinct CDR3 sequences, with 20% to 25% going to the ten biggest clones. The sequenced sample was memory CD8+ T cells from blood. These receptors originate from a human donor in good health. Some clones in this sample may be carry-over from other donors' samples.

The V call is TRBV12-3 or TRBV12-4, the J call TRBJ1-2; TCRdb names TRBD1, which stays unverified in the absence of DNA. CDR3 length: 14 residues. CDR3 in amino acids: CASSTRDNFYGYTF.

This chain connects TRBV12-3 or TRBV12-4 to TRBJ2-7; TCRdb indicates TRBD1, and absent DNA this call remains unverified. This CDR3 has 13 amino acids. The CDR3 spells CASRVQGTYEQYF.

The V call is TRBV19, the J call TRBJ2-2. The CDR3 totals 12 residues. The germline CDR1 and CDR2 sequences are LNHDA and SQIVND (reference sequence). Here the CDR3 reads CATTEGTGELFF.

The V gene is TRBV14, the J gene TRBJ1-1. Per germline, CDR1 SGHDN and CDR2 FVKESK. CDR3 length: 14 residues. This CDR3 reads CASSLYDWNTEAFF.

The chain's CDR3 is CASSQDGGSGGSVEFF. The chain uses TRBV4-2 and TRBJ2-1; TCRdb's D call, TRBD2, is unchecked because there is no DNA. This CDR3 comprises 16 residues. Germline V gene data show CDR1 as LGHNA and CDR2 as YNFKEQ.

The chain uses TRBV7-9 and TRBJ1-1; without DNA, the TCRdb call of TRBD1 cannot be checked. Germline CDR1 is SEHNR and CDR2 is FQNEAQ (reference sequence). This CDR3 comprises 14 residues. This CDR3 reads CASRGAGLNTEAFF.

The J gene is TRBJ2-7, the V gene TRBV28; the D gene TCRdb calls, TRBD1, cannot be checked with no DNA. Germline CDR1 and CDR2: MDHEN and SYDVKM. This CDR3 has 17 residues. The CDR3 here is CDSSPMARGWGSYEQYF. Full variable domain (remainder filled in from reference TRBV28 and TRBJ2-7): DVKVTQSSRYLVKRTGEKVFLECVQDMDHENMFWYRQDPGLGLRLIYFSYDVKMKEKGDIPEGYSVSREKKERFSLILESASTNQTSMYLCDSSPMARGWGSYEQYFGPGTRLTVT.

The chain's CDR3 is CSVLIGGTSYNEQFF. This chain uses TRBV29-1 with TRBJ2-1; checking the TCRdb D call of TRBD1 is not possible without DNA. CDR1 and CDR2 from the germline V gene are SQVTM and ANQGSEA. CDR3 length: 15 amino acids.

V usage is TRBV5-8 and J usage is TRBJ1-2; no DNA is available, so the TRBD1 call from TCRdb remains unchecked. Germline CDR1 and CDR2: SGHTS and YDEGEE. The CDR3 has 11 amino acids. CDR3 sequence: CASSGDRTYTF.

The V gene is TRBV19, the J gene TRBJ2-1; there is no DNA to check the TCRdb D call of TRBD1. The CDR3 runs to 14 residues. Germline V gene sequence: CDR1 LNHDA, CDR2 SQIVND (reference sequence). CDR3 in amino acids: CASSPLGTVDEQFF.

The genes are TRBV11-3 and TRBJ2-7; checking the TCRdb D call of TRBD1 is not possible without DNA. The CDR3 spans 12 residues. Germline CDR1 and CDR2: SGHNT and YENEEA. The CDR3 loop reads CASRTGAGEQYF.

V usage is TRBV18 and J usage is TRBJ1-2. Per germline, CDR1 KGHSH and CDR2 LQKENI. This CDR3 comprises 15 residues. The CDR3 is CASSPPLHSNYGYTF.

V usage is TRBV7-9 and J usage is TRBJ2-1; TCRdb calls TRBD1, which cannot be checked without DNA. This CDR3 spans 21 amino acids. The germline gives CDR1 SEHNR, CDR2 FQNEAQ (reference sequence). CDR3 residues: CASSSVSGGGGQISSYNEQFF. The full variable domain, completed using reference TRBV7-9 and TRBJ2-1, is DTGVSQNPRHKITKRGQNVTFRCDPISEHNRLYWYRQTLGQGPEFLTYFQNEAQLEKSRLLSDRFSAERPKGSFSTLEIQRTEQGDSAMYLCASSSVSGGGGQISSYNEQFFGPGTRLTVL.

The chain combines TRBV10-3 with TRBJ1-1; TCRdb lists TRBD1, though no DNA is available to test this call. The CDR3 runs 15 residues. Germline V gene lookup returns CDR1 ENHRY and CDR2 SYGVKD. CDR3 in amino acids: CAISEEGLRNTEAFF.

The chain employs TRBV11-2 and TRBJ2-3. Per the germline V gene, CDR1 is SGHAT and CDR2 is FQNNGV. The CDR3 runs 12 residues. The CDR3 here is CASSLVQDTQYF.

This chain links TRBV12-3 or TRBV12-4 with TRBJ2-7; checking the TCRdb D call of TRBD1 is not possible without DNA. CDR3 length: 14 amino acids. The CDR3 spells CASTALQGAYEQYF.

The chain is built from TRBV2 and TRBJ2-1. CDR3 length: 11 residues. Germline V gives CDR1 SNHLY, CDR2 FYNNEI. The CDR3 is CASSDRVEQFF. Combining the CDR3 with reference TRBV2 and TRBJ2-1 gives the whole variable domain EPEVTQTPSHQVTQMGQEVILRCVPISNHLYFYWYRQILGQKVEFLVSFYNNEISEKSEIFDDQFSVERPDGSNFTLKIRSTKLEDSAMYFCASSDRVEQFFGPGTRLTVL.

The J gene is TRBJ1-1, the V gene TRBV2; no DNA is available, so the TRBD1 call from TCRdb remains unchecked. From germline, CDR1 is SNHLY and CDR2 FYNNEI. This CDR3 contains 16 residues. The CDR3 reads CASSDETGNMNTEAFF. Supplemented by reference TRBV2 and TRBJ1-1, the full variable domain reads EPEVTQTPSHQVTQMGQEVILRCVPISNHLYFYWYRQILGQKVEFLVSFYNNEISEKSEIFDDQFSVERPDGSNFTLKIRSTKLEDSAMYFCASSDETGNMNTEAFFGQGTRLTVV.

This sequence joins TRBV4-1 and TRBJ2-1; TCRdb picks TRBD1, but there is no DNA to check that call. CDR1 is MGHRA, CDR2 YSYEKL, per germline. The CDR3 has 14 amino acids. CDR3 loop: CASSPADRPDEQFF.

J is TRBJ2-1 and V is TRBV29-1. The CDR3 loop spans 17 amino acids. In germline, CDR1 is SQVTM, CDR2 ANQGSEA. The CDR3: CSVEDEAEIEAAHEQFF.

CDR3 amino acids: CSFLAVNTGELFF. The chain has TRBV20-1 and TRBJ2-2; TCRdb designates TRBD2, a call that cannot be tested without DNA. The V gene's germline CDR1 is DFQATT and CDR2 SNEGSKA (reference sequence). The CDR3 covers 13 residues.

The rearrangement links TRBV24-1 to TRBJ2-2; the TRBD2 assignment by TCRdb is unverifiable without DNA. This CDR3 has 15 residues. CDR1 is KGHDR, CDR2 SFDVKD, per germline. CDR3 residues: CATSGGAGALGELFF.

The chain employs TRBV29-1 and TRBJ2-3; without DNA, the TCRdb call of TRBD2 cannot be checked. The CDR3 runs to 15 residues. Germline CDR1 is SQVTM and CDR2 is ANQGSEA. The CDR3 protein is CSVPQSTSGTDTQYF.

This chain links TRBV20-1 with TRBJ1-3; the TCRdb D gene call, TRBD1, has no DNA to confirm it. This CDR3 has 12 residues. Germline V CDR1 and CDR2: DFQATT, SNEGSKA (reference sequence). The CDR3 spells CSVRGRGDTIYF.

The chain combines TRBV2 with TRBJ2-5; as DNA is missing, the TRBD2 call by TCRdb cannot be tested. Germline V gene lookup returns CDR1 SNHLY and CDR2 FYNNEI. The CDR3 extends over 14 amino acids. This CDR3 is CASSESPGTETQYF.

The chain couples TRBV19 to TRBJ2-1. The CDR3 is 15 residues long. Germline-derived CDR1 and CDR2 are LNHDA and SQIVND (reference sequence). The CDR3 reads CASRFGLGFDNEQFF.

The chain joins TRBV29-1 to TRBJ1-2. Germline CDR1 and CDR2: SQVTM and ANQGSEA. CDR3 length equals 13 residues. CDR3 in amino acids: CSVEDGLNYGYTF.

The J gene is TRBJ2-5, the V gene TRBV7-2; there is no DNA to check the TCRdb D call of TRBD1. Per the germline V gene, CDR1 is SGHTA and CDR2 is FQGNSA. This CDR3 comprises 14 residues. CDR3 sequence: CASSSTGAAETQYF.

The chain is built from TRBV5-5 and TRBJ2-3; the D gene TCRdb calls, TRBD1, cannot be checked with no DNA. The germline CDR1 and CDR2 sequences are SGHKS and YYEKEE (reference sequence). This CDR3 comprises 15 residues. The CDR3 spells CASSLGTTDTDTQYF.

The V gene is TRBV2, the J gene TRBJ2-7. The germline gives CDR1 SNHLY, CDR2 FYNNEI. The CDR3 contains 16 residues. The CDR3 here is CASSESEADGTYEQYF.